What follows are 10 T cell receptor beta chains derived from one specimen sequenced in a study of spatial heterogeneity in lung cancer. Study-level findings and limits: How many expanded intratumoral alpha and beta TCRs were present tracked the tumor mutation count, which was a count of nonsynonymous mutations.

TCRdb analysed the 5' RACE reads with MiXCR anew, one entry per CDR3 protein. Of about 15,000 distinct CDR3 sequences listed, roughly 6% were seen once; the top ten hold 6.8%. Stated time point: sample taken at primary tumor resection. Their cognate antigens are unknown. The source was lung tumor tissue, collected at surgery. Receptors originate from a male donor with early-stage non-small cell lung cancer.

This clonotype was recorded at least ten times. The rearrangement uses TRBV7-2 and TRBJ2-3, with a possible D match to TRBD2 (5 bases). The CDR3 loop spans 13 amino acids. Trimming cost V 2 bases and J 4 bases, with 7 bases left between them. CDR1 is SGHTA and CDR2 is FQGNSA in the germline V gene. The CDR3 reads CASSLTLADTQYF. As DNA, the CDR3 is TGTGCCAGCAGCTTAACACTAGCAGATACGCAGTATTTT. The full variable domain, rest sourced from reference TRBV7-2 and TRBJ2-3, is GAGVSQSPSNKVTEKGKDVELRCDPISGHTALYWYRQSLGQGLEFLIYFQGNSAPDKSGLPSDRFSAERTGGSVSTLTIQRTQQEDSAVYLCASSLTLADTQYFGPGTRLTVL.

Ten or more counts support this clonotype. V usage is TRBV9 and J usage is TRBJ2-3, with TRBD2 matching over 9 bases. The V segment lost 0 bases and the J segment 2 bases; nucleotides outside the gene matches: 4. Germline CDR1 SGDLS, CDR2 YYNGEE. The CDR3 totals 16 residues. The CDR3 nucleotides read TGTGCCAGCAGCGTAGTTAGCGGGAGTTACACAGATACGCAGTATTTT. Its translation: CASSVVSGSYTDTQYF.

This clonotype was seen ten or more times. V and J are TRBV11-2 and TRBJ2-5; 16 bases fit TRBD2. Germline lookup yields CDR1 SGHAT and CDR2 FQNNGV. The junction had 2 bases not matched to a gene; V was cut back by 4 bases and J by 3 bases. The CDR3 spans 16 residues. CDR3 region: CASSYGTSGGEETQYF. DNA of the CDR3: TGTGCCAGCAGCTACGGGACTAGCGGGGGGGAAGAGACCCAGTACTTC.

The V call is TRBV29-1, the J call TRBJ1-4; no firm D call. V lost 4 bases and J 4 bases, leaving 7 bases between the germline ends. The CDR3 spans 12 residues. The germline CDR1 and CDR2 sequences are SQVTM and ANQGSEA. The DNA of the CDR3 is TGCAGCGTTGGGGTAAATAATGAAAAACTGTTTTTT. It is translated as CSVGVNNEKLFF.

The chain links TRBV27 to TRBJ2-7, with D tentatively TRBD1 (6 bases). The CDR3 is made up of 15 amino acids. The germline V and J ends were trimmed by 0 bases and 1 base, with 10 bases remaining between them. From germline, CDR1 is MNHEY and CDR2 SMNVEV (reference sequence). DNA of the CDR3: TGTGCCAGCAGTTTATCTGTCAGGGGTTCCTACGAGCAGTACTTC. It codes for CASSLSVRGSYEQYF.

This clonotype appeared many times. This chain connects TRBV7-6 to TRBJ1-1, with no clear D. With 1 base removed from V and 2 bases from J, the gap between germline ends came to 5 bases. The germline V gene encodes CDR1 SGHVS and CDR2 FNYEAQ. This CDR3 region has 13 residues. The CDR3 nucleotides are TGTGCCAGCAGCTTAGAGTCTAACACTGAAGCTTTCTTT. Translated: CASSLESNTEAFF.

In this sample, this clonotype turned up many times. The genes are TRBV29-1 and TRBJ2-3; TRBD2 aligns across 8 bases. J was trimmed by 3 bases and V by 0 bases; bases with no gene match: 11. The CDR3 spans 17 residues. CDR1 is SQVTM and CDR2 is ANQGSEA in the germline V gene. The CDR3 spells CSVEDPSSGSVTDTQYF. The CDR3 DNA reads TGCAGCGTTGAAGACCCCAGCAGCGGGAGTGTAACAGATACGCAGTATTTT.

The CDR3 is CASSPPWLADEQFF. In nucleotides, the CDR3 is TGTGCCAGCAGCCCCCCGTGGCTAGCGGATGAGCAGTTCTTC. The chain employs TRBV12-3 or TRBV12-4 and TRBJ2-1; 7 nucleotides align to TRBD2. CDR3 length equals 14 residues. The ends lost 6 bases at V and 8 bases at J; junction bases unmatched: 10.

This clonotype was seen repeatedly, ten times or more. V is TRBV5-1 and J is TRBJ2-4; 7 bases are shared with TRBD2. J was trimmed by 8 bases and V by 4 bases; bases with no gene match: 9. Germline CDR1 reads SGHRS; CDR2 reads YFSETQ. CDR3 length equals 14 residues. CDR3 loop: CASSGAGRWDIQYF. The CDR3 DNA follows: TGCGCCAGCAGCGGAGCGGGACGTTGGGACATTCAGTACTTC.

This clonotype appeared many times. V is TRBV18 and J is TRBJ2-3; D remains unclear. The CDR3 extends over 13 amino acids. V gave up 3 bases and J gave up 1 base, with 5 bases separating them. CDR1 is KGHSH and CDR2 is LQKENI in the germline V gene. CDR3 loop: CASSPSGTDTQYF. The CDR3 coding sequence is TGTGCCAGCTCACCGAGCGGCACAGATACGCAGTATTTT.